Below, 29 T cell receptor beta chains from the same sample are listed, as sequenced in a study of blood T cell repertoires in COVID-19. Sequenced by immunoSEQ multiplex PCR; TCRdb stores in-frame clones only, minus some. The data contain 46,000 or so clones, about nine tenths of them singletons. The sample was peripheral blood. These receptors were obtained from a man aged 65 to 85 with active COVID-19.

The chain is built from TRBV9 and TRBJ2-7; 10 bases match TRBD1. This CDR3 comprises 16 residues. V lost 4 bases, J lost 4 bases, and 11 bases stayed unmatched. Germline loops: CDR1 SGDLS, CDR2 YYNGEE. The CDR3 is CASSPGQGIASYEQYF. The CDR3 coding sequence is TGTGCCAGCAGCCCGGGACAGGGGATTGCTTCGTACGAGCAGTACTTC.

This rearrangement joins TRBV24-1 to TRBJ2-3; no reliable D call. The length of the CDR3 is 16 residues. Per germline, CDR1 KGHDR and CDR2 SFDVKD. Trimming cost V 4 bases and J 7 bases, with 20 bases left between them. CDR3 DNA: TGTGCCACCAGTGACCCTGGGCCCGCCATCCGATATACGCAGTATTTT. This translates into CATSDPGPAIRYTQYF.

The chain uses TRBV2 and TRBJ2-7; D is possibly TRBD2 (5 bases). V lost 6 bases, J lost 0 bases, and 15 bases lay in between. CDR3 size: 15 residues. Germline V gene sequence: CDR1 SNHLY, CDR2 FYNNEI. The CDR3 DNA sequence: TGTGCCAGCAGGGACCTGAAAGGGAGCTCCTACGAGCAGTACTTC. It translates to CASRDLKGSSYEQYF.

The chain couples TRBV24-1 to TRBJ2-6; TRBD1 agrees at 12 bases. The germline V gene has CDR1 KGHDR and CDR2 SFDVKD. The ends lost 4 bases at V and 2 bases at J; junction bases unmatched: 5. The CDR3 totals 18 residues. CDR3 amino acids: CATSDPGTGGAGANVLTF. Here the CDR3 DNA reads TGTGCCACCAGTGACCCCGGGACAGGGGGCGCTGGGGCCAACGTCCTGACTTTC.

The chain uses TRBV10-3 and TRBJ2-1; D call uncertain. Trimming shortened V by 0 bases and J by 6 bases, and 3 bases separated the two germline ends. There are 12 residues in the CDR3. From germline, CDR1 is ENHRY and CDR2 SYGVKD. CDR3 sequence reads: CAISESRNEQFF. CDR3 bases: TGTGCCATCAGTGAGTCCCGCAATGAGCAGTTCTTC.

The V gene is TRBV12-1, the J gene TRBJ2-1; the tabulated D call, TRBD2, remains unverified against the DNA. TRBV12-1 is assigned pseudogene status. The CDR3 totals 16 residues. The CDR3 sequence is CASSSKRGDQYNEQFF. CDR3 sequence (DNA): TGTGCCAGCAGCTCCAAGCGGGGGGATCAGTACAATGAGCAGTTCTTC.

The chain recombines TRBV3-1 (or the pseudogene TRBV3-2) with TRBJ2-3; 9 bases are a match to TRBD2. V dropped 6 bases and J dropped 0; count of bases not matched to a gene: 1. The length of the CDR3 is 14 residues. The germline V gene encodes CDR1 LGHDT and CDR2 YNNKEL (reference sequence). The DNA for the CDR3 is TGTGCCAGCAGGCTAGCGGGAAGCACAGATACGCAGTATTTT. Its translation: CASRLAGSTDTQYF.

The rearrangement uses TRBV6-5 and TRBJ2-1; TRBD2 is a possible D gene (5 bases). V lost 6 bases and J lost 0, with 12 bases in between. The CDR3 sequence is 15 residues long. Germline loops: CDR1 MNHEY, CDR2 SVGAGI. The CDR3 nucleotides are TGTGCCAGCAGCCCCCCCGGGGTCTCCTACAATGAGCAGTTCTTC. Translating it yields CASSPPGVSYNEQFF.

The chain joins TRBV7-8 to TRBJ2-4, with D possibly TRBD1 on 6 matching bases. Germline CDR1 is SGHVS and CDR2 is FQNEAQ. The germline V and J ends were trimmed by 0 bases and 0 bases, with 9 bases remaining between them. This CDR3 is 16 amino acids long. CDR3 protein: CASSLATGRAKNIQYF. CDR3 bases: TGTGCCAGCAGCTTAGCCACAGGGAGAGCCAAAAACATTCAGTACTTC.

This chain joins TRBV19 and TRBJ1-2; 9 bases are shared with TRBD1. With 4 bases clipped from V and 2 bases from J, the junction kept 2 bases outside the gene matches. The CDR3 is 14 residues long. Looked up from germline, CDR1 is LNHDA and CDR2 is SQIVND (reference sequence). CDR3 DNA: TGTGCCAGTAGTACGGGACAGGGAAACTATGGCTACACCTTC. This sequence encodes CASSTGQGNYGYTF.

V is TRBV6-5 and J is TRBJ2-6; D ambiguous. The CDR3 extends over 15 amino acids. Trimming cost V 7 bases and J 0 bases, with 10 bases left between them. The germline CDR1 and CDR2 sequences are MNHEY and SVGAGI. CDR3 in DNA: TGTGCCAGCACCTTGTACACCTCTGGGGCCAACGTCCTGACTTTC. Translating gives CASTLYTSGANVLTF.

The J gene is TRBJ1-3, the V gene TRBV28; D perhaps matches TRBD1 (6 bases). Trimming took off 7 bases at V and 0 bases at J, with 19 bases between the two ends. Germline lookup yields CDR1 MDHEN and CDR2 SYDVKM. The CDR3 consists of 17 residues. The CDR3 DNA reads TGTGCCAGCAATAAGGCCGGGGGGACATACTCTGGAAACACCATATATTTT. Protein: CASNKAGGTYSGNTIYF.

Comments on this clone: At one boundary the junction diverges from the germline segment, which might be a read error. The V and J genes are TRBV7-7 and TRBJ1-6, with TRBD1 matching 9 bases. CDR1 and CDR2 (germline): SSHAT, FNYEAQ (reference sequence). The CDR3 consists of 14 residues. The CDR3 sequence: CASSSDRGNSPLHF. CDR3 DNA: TGTGCTAGCAGCTCAGACAGGGGGAATTCACCCCTCCACTTT.

The rearrangement links TRBV6-4 to TRBJ1-6; 7 bases are shared with TRBD1. The CDR3 is 15 amino acids. V lost 2 bases, J lost 10 bases, and 8 bases stayed unmatched. Per the germline V gene, CDR1 is MRHNA and CDR2 is SNTAGT. CDR3 nucleotide sequence: TGTGCCAGCAGTGACCGGACAGGATGGCAGTCACCCCTCCACTTT. This translates into CASSDRTGWQSPLHF.

In this sample, this clone turned up once. V and J are TRBV12-3 or TRBV12-4 and TRBJ2-7; D perhaps matches TRBD1 (6 bases). Trimming removed 8 bases at V and 2 bases at J, with 7 bases between. The CDR3 has 11 amino acids. The CDR3 protein is CASRDTYEQYF. In DNA form, the CDR3 reads TGTGCCAGCCGGGACACCTACGAGCAGTACTTC.

The genes are TRBV9 and TRBJ2-1, with D maybe TRBD1 (6 bases). The CDR3 has 12 residues. Germline CDR1 reads SGDLS; CDR2 reads YYNGEE. Trimming removed 7 bases at V and 4 bases at J, with 9 bases between. CDR3 in amino acids: CASGGLYNEQFF. CDR3 nucleotides: TGTGCCAGCGGGGGCCTTTACAATGAGCAGTTCTTC.

The gene calls are TRBV9 and TRBJ2-7; TRBD1 agrees at 8 bases. There are 15 residues in the CDR3. The ends lost 0 bases at V and 2 bases at J; junction bases unmatched: 4. Germline CDR1 SGDLS, CDR2 YYNGEE. Written as DNA, the CDR3 is TGTGCCAGCAGCGTAGAGGACAGGGCCGCCTACGAGCAGTACTTC. It is translated as CASSVEDRAAYEQYF. Full variable domain (outside the CDR3, taken from reference TRBV9 and TRBJ2-7): DSGVTQTPKHLITATGQRVTLRCSPRSGDLSVYWYQQSLDQGLQFLIQYYNGEERAKGNILERFSAQQFPDLHSELNLSSLELGDSALYFCASSVEDRAAYEQYFGPGTRLTVT.

The gene calls are TRBV3-1 (or the pseudogene TRBV3-2) and TRBJ1-5; tentatively, D is TRBD1 (5 bases). The length of the CDR3 is 18 residues. From germline, CDR1 is LGHDT and CDR2 YNNKEL (reference sequence). Trimming stripped 4 bases from V and 4 bases from J, with 23 bases between. CDR3 protein: CASSPSRPLDTLNQPQHF. The CDR3 nucleotides read TGTGCCAGCAGCCCATCGCGACCACTGGACACACTAAATCAGCCCCAGCATTTT.

The J gene is TRBJ2-5, the V gene TRBV7-9; 9 bases are a match to TRBD2. The CDR3 totals 13 residues. Looked up from germline, CDR1 is SEHNR and CDR2 is FQNEAQ (reference sequence). V gave up 11 bases and J gave up 3 bases; unmatched junction bases: 7. In DNA, the CDR3 is TGTGCCGGACTGACTAGCGGTAAAGAGACCCAGTACTTC. Translation gives CAGLTSGKETQYF. The full variable domain, rest sourced from reference TRBV7-9 and TRBJ2-5, is DTGVSQNPRHKITKRGQNVTFRCDPISEHNRLYWYRQTLGQGPEFLTYFQNEAQLEKSRLLSDRFSAERPKGSFSTLEIQRTEQGDSAMYLCAGLTSGKETQYFGPGTRLLVL.

The J gene is TRBJ2-7, the V gene TRBV24-1, with TRBD2 as a possible D gene (5 bases). V shed 3 bases and J shed 2 bases, with 13 bases lying between them. Germline V gives CDR1 KGHDR, CDR2 SFDVKD. The CDR3 length is 15 residues. The CDR3 DNA reads TGTGCCACCAGTGATGGCGGCGGGCTAACCTACGAGCAGTACTTC. Translation: CATSDGGGLTYEQYF.

The chain couples TRBV25-1 to TRBJ2-5; D may be TRBD1 (5 bases). The CDR3 contains 13 residues. Trimming left V 6 bases short and J 5 bases short, with 13 bases between. Germline lookup yields CDR1 MGHDK and CDR2 SYGVNS. CDR3 sequence reads: CASRETGQETQYF. CDR3 DNA sequence: TGTGCCAGCAGGGAAACAGGTCAGGAGACCCAGTACTTC.

This chain links TRBV3-1 (or the pseudogene TRBV3-2) with TRBJ2-6; D may be TRBD2 (5 bases). There are 17 residues in the CDR3. V lost 1 base, J lost 0 bases, and 10 bases lay in between. Germline V gives CDR1 LGHDT, CDR2 YNNKEL (reference sequence). The CDR3 sequence: CASSQGLRDSGANVLTF. As DNA, the CDR3 is TGTGCCAGCAGCCAAGGGCTCCGGGACTCTGGGGCCAACGTCCTGACTTTC.

J is TRBJ1-5 and V is TRBV19; the D is unclear. The CDR3 sequence is 13 residues long. V lost 3 bases, J lost 4 bases, and 7 bases lay in between. Germline CDR1 reads LNHDA; CDR2 reads SQIVND (reference sequence). The CDR3, as DNA: TGTGCCAGTAGTATTTCCAGAAATCAGCCCCAGCATTTT. This encodes CASSISRNQPQHF.

V is TRBV19 and J is TRBJ2-7; 8 positions match TRBD1. Germline V gene data show CDR1 as LNHDA and CDR2 as SQIVND (reference sequence). The V segment lost 8 bases and the J segment 5 bases; nucleotides outside the gene matches: 8. This CDR3 is 13 amino acids long. In DNA form, the CDR3 reads TGTGCCAGTCAAACCGGGACAGGACACGAGCAGTACTTC. Amino acids: CASQTGTGHEQYF.

The chain links TRBV19 to TRBJ2-5, with TRBD2 matching over 8 bases. Germline-derived CDR1 and CDR2 are LNHDA and SQIVND (reference sequence). The CDR3 consists of 19 residues. The trim removed 1 base at V and 3 bases at J, leaving 16 bases unmatched. The CDR3 sequence is CASSIGYGGVPVRKETQYF. CDR3 nucleotides: TGTGCCAGTAGTATAGGTTACGGGGGGGTGCCCGTCCGGAAAGAGACCCAGTACTTC.

V and J are TRBV7-9 and TRBJ1-6; the match to TRBD1 covers 8 bases. Germline lookup yields CDR1 SEHNR and CDR2 FQNEAQ (reference sequence). This CDR3 comprises 14 residues. Unmatched junction bases numbered 4, after V lost 5 bases and J lost 7 bases. This CDR3 reads CASSPRTGNSPLHF. The CDR3 bases are TGTGCCAGCAGCCCGAGGACAGGGAATTCACCCCTCCACTTT.

The V call is TRBV7-2, the J call TRBJ2-2; no definite D call. Germline CDR1 is SGHTA and CDR2 is FQGNSA. The CDR3 length is 14 residues. Trimming shortened V by 4 bases and J by 5 bases, and 11 bases separated the two germline ends. This CDR3 is CASSSLARTGELFF. CDR3 nucleotide sequence: TGTGCCAGCAGCTCCTTAGCTCGTACCGGGGAGCTGTTTTTT.

The chain is built from TRBV7-8 and TRBJ2-1, with a weak D call TRBD2 (5 bases). This CDR3 has 14 amino acids. Germline assignment: CDR1 SGHVS and CDR2 FQNEAQ. V lost 5 bases and J lost 5, with 13 bases in between. CDR3 protein: CASSRQETNNEQFF. The CDR3 coding sequence is TGTGCCAGCAGCCGCCAGGAGACTAACAATGAGCAGTTCTTC.

The rearrangement links TRBV24-1 to TRBJ2-3, with D perhaps TRBD2 (5 bases). This CDR3 spans 15 amino acids. Trimming removed 5 bases from V and 4 bases from J, with 15 bases in between. Germline V gene data show CDR1 as KGHDR and CDR2 as SFDVKD. The CDR3 here is CATSVGGVGADTQYF. CDR3 DNA sequence: TGTGCCACCAGTGTGGGTGGGGTGGGAGCAGATACGCAGTATTTT.